This entry concerns a single T cell receptor (beta chain). These data come from a study of blood T cell repertoires in COVID-19. Turning to the study itself: The cDNA or gDNA used as material had been derived from T cells, B-cell-depleted T cells, or PBMCs.

Germline V gene sequence: CDR1 SGHRS, CDR2 YFSETQ. The CDR3 totals 15 residues. V was clipped by 0 bases and J by 4 bases; unmatched bases: 6. Assay: immunoSEQ multiplex PCR; the TCRdb copy retains only in-frame clones and omits some. In the table there are about 15,000 clones, approximately 92% of which are singletons. The genes are TRBV5-1 and TRBJ1-1; 7 bases fit TRBD1. Sequencing input: peripheral blood. The TCR was taken from a human donor with active COVID-19. The donor label of this sample is uncertain. In nucleotides, the CDR3 is TGCGCCAGCAGCTTGGATCCGACAGGGCTCACTGAAGCTTTCTTT. Protein product: CASSLDPTGLTEAFF.